This paragraph covers one T cell receptor beta chain sequence. The data are from a study of blood T cell repertoires in COVID-19. Study as a whole: The United States, Italy and Spain were the sources of the acute and convalescent COVID-19 samples. PBMCs, B-cell-depleted T cells, or T cells were the source of the cDNA or gDNA that made up the material.

In the authors' methods: The authors estimated nucleated cell counts from reference gene primer amplification. Profiling relied on immunoSEQ multiplex PCR, and the TCRdb table lists in-frame clones only, not all of them. From that table come the V and J calls and clone size; the DNA was used to work out D and trimming. The table lists some 130,000 clones, 86% of them singletons. Germline lookup yields CDR1 MDHEN and CDR2 SYDVKM. There are 13 residues in the CDR3. V dropped 6 bases and J dropped 4 bases, with 11 bases sitting between them. The receptor comes from a woman aged 70-85 years with COVID-19, enrolled during active disease. The chain recombines TRBV28 with TRBJ2-3; possible D gene TRBD2, 6 bases. The specimen was peripheral blood. The DNA for the CDR3 is TGTGCCAGCAGACTAGCTGCTCCAGATACGCAGTATTTT. Its translation is CASRLAAPDTQYF.